One sample yielded the 24 T cell receptor beta chains listed below, sequenced in a study of blood T cell repertoires in COVID-19. TCRdb's table, derived via immunoSEQ multiplex PCR, lists solely in-frame clones and lacks some. Of 200,000 to 250,000 clones in the sample, 80% to 85% were seen once. The sample was peripheral blood. Receptors were obtained from a woman of 80 years or more with active or convalescent COVID-19.

This clone was counted ten times or more. The chain links TRBV7-8 to TRBJ2-2; 8 bases line up with TRBD1. Germline V lookup: CDR1 SGHVS, CDR2 FQNEAQ. The CDR3 is made up of 14 amino acids. The V gene end was trimmed by 3 bases and the J gene end by 7 bases; junction bases not matched to a gene: 4. DNA of the CDR3: TGTGCCAGCAGCTTCGGACAGGGAATCGGGGAGCTGTTTTTT. It is translated as CASSFGQGIGELFF.

The chain has TRBV6-5 and TRBJ1-1; D gene unclear. Germline V CDR1 and CDR2: MNHEY, SVGAGI. Trimming stripped 5 bases from V and 4 bases from J, with 17 bases between. This CDR3 is 15 amino acids long. CDR3 region: CASSQSTRRATEAFF. The DNA of the CDR3 is TGTGCCAGCAGTCAAAGTACACGGAGGGCCACTGAAGCTTTCTTT.

In DNA, the CDR3 is TGTGCCAGCAGTGACAGTCGACTAGCGGCAGAAAGCTCCTACGAGCAGTACTTC. This gives the protein CASSDSRLAAESSYEQYF. The rearrangement joins TRBV6-4 to TRBJ2-7, with 9 bases that match TRBD2. The CDR3 covers 18 residues. Germline V gene data show CDR1 as MRHNA and CDR2 as SNTAGT. The V and J ends lost 2 bases and 0 bases, in that order; junction bases with no gene match: 11.

This clone was counted only a few times. The chain carries TRBV7-8 and TRBJ2-2, with D maybe TRBD1 (5 bases). The CDR3 length is 16 residues. The germline V gene encodes CDR1 SGHVS and CDR2 FQNEAQ. The V and J ends lost 1 base and 5 bases respectively, with 14 bases between them. The CDR3 DNA reads as TGTGCCAGCAGCTTAGGTGGGGCAAGAGAAACCGGGGAGCTGTTTTTT. Amino acids: CASSLGGARETGELFF. The full variable domain, with the rest looked up from reference TRBV7-8 and TRBJ2-2, is GAGVSQSPRYKVAKRGQDVALRCDPISGHVSLFWYQQALGQGPEFLTYFQNEAQLDKSGLPSDRFFAERPEGSVSTLKIQRTQQEDSAVYLCASSLGGARETGELFFGEGSRLTVL.

V is TRBV7-9 and J is TRBJ2-7; TRBD2 is a possible D gene (5 bases). Trimming cost V 4 bases and J 9 bases, with 16 bases left between them. The CDR3 consists of 13 residues. Germline values: CDR1 SEHNR, CDR2 FQNEAQ (reference sequence). Written as DNA, the CDR3 is TGTGCCAGCAGCTCCCATGCCTACGAGGGGCAGTACTTC. Translating gives CASSSHAYEGQYF.

This sequence joins TRBV4-1 and TRBJ1-2; 12 bases are shared with TRBD1. With V trimmed by 5 bases and J by 7 bases, 11 bases remained unmatched. The CDR3 is made up of 16 amino acids. CDR1 is MGHRA and CDR2 is YSYEKL in the germline V gene. The CDR3 is CASSLTPGQGAIGYTF. In DNA form, the CDR3 reads TGCGCCAGCAGCTTAACTCCGGGACAGGGGGCGATTGGCTACACCTTC.

CDR3 DNA: TGCAGTGCTAGAGCAGAAATGTCGGCTTTCTTT. Amino acids: CSARAEMSAFF. The chain is built from TRBV20-1 and TRBJ1-1; no clear D gene. The CDR3 covers 11 residues. Germline values: CDR1 DFQATT, CDR2 SNEGSKA (reference sequence). Trimming left V 1 base short and J 11 bases short, with 11 bases between.

The chain is built from TRBV19 and TRBJ2-7, with TRBD1 matching 12 bases. The CDR3 covers 15 residues. The V gene's germline CDR1 is LNHDA and CDR2 SQIVND (reference sequence). V shed 3 bases, J shed 3 bases, and the junction held 3 bases outside the gene matches. The CDR3 protein is CASSIRDRGLYEQYF. CDR3 nucleotide sequence: TGTGCCAGTAGTATCCGGGACAGGGGGCTCTACGAGCAGTACTTC.

The rearrangement links TRBV6-1 to TRBJ2-5; 7 nucleotides match TRBD2. The CDR3 covers 14 residues. Germline V CDR1 and CDR2: MNHNS, SASEGT. V gave up 3 bases and J gave up 2 bases; unmatched junction bases: 3. The CDR3 loop is CASSDGGGQETQYF. CDR3 nucleotide sequence: TGTGCCAGCAGTGATGGCGGGGGACAAGAGACCCAGTACTTC.

The CDR3 bases are TGTGCCAGCAGCTTTAATGCAGGGCAAGAGACCCAGTACTTC. This translates into CASSFNAGQETQYF. V usage is TRBV5-4 and J usage is TRBJ2-5; weak D call: TRBD1 (5 bases). CDR3 length: 14 amino acids. Deletions cut 2 bases from V and 2 bases from J, with 10 bases between. The germline CDR1 and CDR2 sequences are SGHNT and YYREEE (reference sequence).

This clone was seen just once. V gene TRBV5-1 combines with J gene TRBJ2-1; 8 positions agree with TRBD2. There are 16 residues in the CDR3. The germline gives CDR1 SGHRS, CDR2 YFSETQ. After removal of 0 bases from V and 7 bases from J, the junction contained 9 bases not matched to a gene. In DNA form, the CDR3 reads TGCGCCAGCAGCTTGGGGTCTCGGGAGGGCACAAATGAGCAGTTCTTC. This encodes CASSLGSREGTNEQFF.

This chain links TRBV6-5 with TRBJ2-6; TRBD2 matches 8 bases. Germline V CDR1 and CDR2: MNHEY, SVGAGI. This CDR3 comprises 14 residues. The V and J ends lost 6 bases and 2 bases, in that order; junction bases with no gene match: 0. The CDR3 region has the DNA TGTGCCAGCAGGCGGGGGGCTGGGGCCAACGTCCTGACTTTC. It codes for CASRRGAGANVLTF.

This rearrangement joins TRBV28 to TRBJ1-4, with D uncertain. V lost 2 bases to trimming and J lost 5 bases, with 12 bases between them. Germline V gene sequence: CDR1 MDHEN, CDR2 SYDVKM. This CDR3 spans 15 amino acids. The CDR3 protein is CASSLLKQPNEKLFF. For the CDR3, the DNA is TGTGCCAGCAGTTTACTTAAACAACCGAATGAAAAACTGTTTTTT.

The V call is TRBV6-5, the J call TRBJ1-2; 7 bases map to TRBD1. Germline CDR1 and CDR2: MNHEY and SVGAGI. V lost 6 bases and J lost 4; bases outside the gene matches: 5. The CDR3 has 13 residues. CDR3 region: CASRSTGVYGYTF. DNA for the CDR3: TGTGCCAGCAGATCTACAGGGGTCTATGGCTACACCTTC.

This clone has just one count. This chain joins TRBV11-3 and TRBJ2-1; 11 nucleotides line up with TRBD2. The CDR3 is 14 residues long. With 1 base clipped from V and 12 bases from J, the junction kept 5 bases outside the gene matches. Germline loops: CDR1 SGHNT, CDR2 YENEEA. CDR3 DNA sequence: TGTGCCAGCAGCTTAGGCGGGACTAGCGGAACGCAGTTCTTC. It specifies CASSLGGTSGTQFF.

The chain is built from TRBV5-4 and TRBJ1-6; D not resolved. The CDR3 loop spans 15 amino acids. In germline, CDR1 is SGHNT, CDR2 YYREEE (reference sequence). V lost 6 bases and J 7 bases, leaving 17 bases between the germline ends. In DNA, the CDR3 is TGTGCCAGCACCAACCCCCGGGTTCCAAATTCACCCCTCCACTTT. This codes for CASTNPRVPNSPLHF.

The chain couples TRBV7-2 to TRBJ1-2, with unresolved D. Germline CDR1 and CDR2: SGHTA and FQGNSA. CDR3 size: 14 residues. V gave up 1 base and J gave up 4 bases, with 10 bases separating them. CDR3 sequence (DNA): TGTGCCAGCAGCTTAGGCAGGATGCCCTATGGCTACACCTTC. Residues: CASSLGRMPYGYTF.

The count of this clone is one. This chain connects TRBV4-1 to TRBJ2-7; the D is unclear. V lost 1 base to trimming and J lost 0 bases, with 4 bases between them. This CDR3 contains 13 residues. CDR1 is MGHRA, CDR2 YSYEKL, per germline. CDR3 nucleotide sequence: TGCGCCAGCAGCCAAGCCTTCTCCTACGAGCAGTACTTC. It is translated as CASSQAFSYEQYF.

The chain joins TRBV21-1 to TRBJ2-3; the D call of TRBD2 is as the table states it, not checked on the DNA. TRBV21-1 is annotated as a pseudogene. The CDR3 has 13 residues. CDR3 residues: CASSRDSGRGQYF. The CDR3 DNA sequence: TGTGCCAGCAGCAGGGATAGCGGGAGAGGGCAGTATTTT.

As DNA, the CDR3 is TGTGCCAGCAGTCCCGGGACAGTAAATTCACCCCTCCACTTT. As protein: CASSPGTVNSPLHF. The chain links TRBV28 to TRBJ1-6; TRBD1 aligns across 7 bases. The CDR3 extends over 14 amino acids. V gave up 5 bases and J gave up 7 bases; unmatched junction bases: 5. Germline assignment: CDR1 MDHEN and CDR2 SYDVKM.

The chain couples TRBV5-1 to TRBJ2-3, with TRBD1 identical over 7 bases. The CDR3 loop spans 14 amino acids. The germline V gene has CDR1 SGHRS and CDR2 YFSETQ. V shed 8 bases, J shed 3 bases, and the junction held 9 bases outside the gene matches. The CDR3 here is CASKQGVWTDTQYF. The DNA of the CDR3 is TGCGCCAGTAAGCAGGGGGTGTGGACAGATACGCAGTATTTT.

This clone was seen repeatedly, ten times or more. The chain links TRBV24-1 to TRBJ1-1; TRBD1 aligns across 7 bases. Trimming at V came to 2 bases and at J to 1 base, leaving 3 bases not matched to a gene. Germline-derived CDR1 and CDR2 are KGHDR and SFDVKD. This CDR3 is 15 amino acids long. This chain's CDR3 is CATSDSSGGNTEAFF. The CDR3 DNA reads as TGTGCCACCAGTGATTCCTCAGGGGGGAACACTGAAGCTTTCTTT.

The chain links TRBV6-5 to TRBJ1-2, with 7 bases matching TRBD1. The CDR3 length is 12 residues. Germline V CDR1 and CDR2: MNHEY, SVGAGI. Germline trimming cut 9 bases from V and 6 bases from J; bases unmatched to any gene: 7. The CDR3 here is CASGRTGDGYTF. The CDR3 DNA sequence: TGTGCCAGTGGGAGAACAGGGGATGGCTACACCTTC.

The chain recombines TRBV9 with TRBJ2-3; possible D gene TRBD1, 5 bases. Trimming left V 0 bases short and J 1 base short, with 6 bases between. Germline assignment: CDR1 SGDLS and CDR2 YYNGEE. The length of the CDR3 is 14 residues. Here the CDR3 DNA reads TGTGCCAGCAGCGTAGTAGGGGGCACAGATACGCAGTATTTT. This sequence encodes CASSVVGGTDTQYF.